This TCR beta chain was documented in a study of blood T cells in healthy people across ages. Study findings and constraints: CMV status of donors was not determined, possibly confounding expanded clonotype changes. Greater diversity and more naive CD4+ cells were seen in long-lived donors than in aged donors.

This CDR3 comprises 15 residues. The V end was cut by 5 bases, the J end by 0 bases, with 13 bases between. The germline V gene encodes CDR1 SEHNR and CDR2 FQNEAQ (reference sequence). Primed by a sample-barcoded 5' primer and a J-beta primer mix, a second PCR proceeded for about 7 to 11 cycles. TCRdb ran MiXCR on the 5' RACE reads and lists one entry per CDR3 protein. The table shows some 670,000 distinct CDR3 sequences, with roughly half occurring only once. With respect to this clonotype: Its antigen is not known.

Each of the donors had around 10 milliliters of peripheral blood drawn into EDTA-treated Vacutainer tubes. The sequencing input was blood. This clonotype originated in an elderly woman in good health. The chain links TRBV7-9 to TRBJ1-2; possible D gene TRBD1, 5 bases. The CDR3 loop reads CASSALEGSNYGYTF. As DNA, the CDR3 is TGTGCCAGCAGCGCGTTGGAGGGGTCTAACTATGGCTACACCTTC.